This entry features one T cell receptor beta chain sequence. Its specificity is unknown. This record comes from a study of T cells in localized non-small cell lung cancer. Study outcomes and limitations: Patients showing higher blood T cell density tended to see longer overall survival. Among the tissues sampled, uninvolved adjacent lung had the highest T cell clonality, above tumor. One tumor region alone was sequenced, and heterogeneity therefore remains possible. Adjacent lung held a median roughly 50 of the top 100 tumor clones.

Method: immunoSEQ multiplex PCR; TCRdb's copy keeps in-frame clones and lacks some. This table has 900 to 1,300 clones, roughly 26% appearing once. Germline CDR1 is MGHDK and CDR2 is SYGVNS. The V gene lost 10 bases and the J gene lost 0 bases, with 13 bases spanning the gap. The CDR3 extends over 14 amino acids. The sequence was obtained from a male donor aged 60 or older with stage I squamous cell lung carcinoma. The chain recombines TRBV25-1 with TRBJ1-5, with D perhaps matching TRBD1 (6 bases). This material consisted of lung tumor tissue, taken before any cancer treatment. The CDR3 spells CAKEGGRSNQPQHF. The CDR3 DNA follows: TGTGCCAAAGAGGGGGGCCGTAGCAATCAGCCCCAGCATTTT.